A single sample gave rise to the 17 T cell receptor beta chains below, sequenced in a study of cytomegalovirus exposure and HLA in healthy donors. Produced via immunoSEQ multiplex PCR; TCRdb's table is partial and in-frame only. The data contain tens of thousands of clones, around 94% of them seen just once; the ten biggest clones take up 3.2%. Sequenced material: PBMCs. These receptors were taken from a woman between 18 and 29 years old in good health and CMV-seropositive.

The chain carries TRBV6-5 and TRBJ2-1, with 7 nucleotides matching TRBD1. The V gene end was trimmed by 0 bases and the J gene end by 5 bases; junction bases not matched to a gene: 4. The CDR3 runs to 15 residues. Germline loops: CDR1 MNHEY, CDR2 SVGAGI. The CDR3 sequence: CASSYSQGVNNEQFF. DNA of the CDR3: TGTGCCAGCAGTTACTCCCAGGGGGTGAACAATGAGCAGTTCTTC.

CDR3 bases: TGCAGCGTTGGCACAGACACTGAAGCTTTCTTT. Protein product: CSVGTDTEAFF. The chain joins TRBV29-1 to TRBJ1-1; D is uncertain. V was pared by 4 bases and J by 3 bases, with 6 bases between. CDR3 length: 11 amino acids. Germline assignment: CDR1 SQVTM and CDR2 ANQGSEA.

This clone was seen just once. The chain is built from TRBV15 and TRBJ1-5, with no clear D. The ends were cut back, 0 bases at V and 5 bases at J, with 8 bases in the middle. This CDR3 contains 14 residues. Germline assignment: CDR1 LNHNV and CDR2 YYDKDF (reference sequence). The CDR3 DNA reads as TGTGCCACCAGCAGAGATCGGGGAGATCAGCCCCAGCATTTT. Protein sequence: CATSRDRGDQPQHF.

The chain uses TRBV28 and TRBJ2-3; D may be TRBD2 (5 bases). V shed 1 base and J shed 3 bases, with 11 bases lying between them. The CDR3 extends over 15 amino acids. Germline V gives CDR1 MDHEN, CDR2 SYDVKM. CDR3 bases: TGTGCCAGCAGTTTATCCGGGGTGACTACAGATACGCAGTATTTT. It specifies CASSLSGVTTDTQYF.

The CDR3 nucleotides read TGCGCCAGCAGTGACGGACAGCGCTACGAGCAGTACTTC. It codes for CASSDGQRYEQYF. The V gene is TRBV10-2, the J gene TRBJ2-7; a weak D match, TRBD1 (6 bases). The CDR3 spans 13 residues. V dropped 3 bases and J dropped 3 bases, with 9 bases sitting between them. Germline assignment: CDR1 WSHSY and CDR2 SAAADI.

This chain uses TRBV30 with TRBJ1-2; no reliable D call. V lost 3 bases, J lost 8 bases, and 16 bases lay in between. Germline CDR1 and CDR2: GTSNPN and SVGIG (reference sequence). The CDR3 loop spans 13 amino acids. CDR3: CAWRLPWIWGYTF. CDR3 in DNA: TGTGCCTGGAGACTACCGTGGATCTGGGGCTACACCTTC.

This clone was seen a handful of times. The chain is built from TRBV5-4 and TRBJ1-6; D is unclear. From germline, CDR1 is SGHNT and CDR2 YYREEE (reference sequence). V was pared by 0 bases and J by 3 bases, with 13 bases between. This CDR3 has 17 residues. CDR3 sequence (DNA): TGTGCCAGCAGCTTGGCCCCGGGGAAGAACTATAATTCACCCCTCCACTTT. Protein product: CASSLAPGKNYNSPLHF. Looking up the rest from reference TRBV5-4 and TRBJ1-6 gives the full variable domain: ETGVTQSPTHLIKTRGQQVTLRCSSQSGHNTVSWYQQALGQGPQFIFQYYREEENGRGNFPPRFSGLQFPNYSSELNVNALELDDSALYLCASSLAPGKNYNSPLHFGNGTRLTVT.

The chain employs TRBV5-1 and TRBJ2-3; D is possibly TRBD2 (5 bases). The CDR3 runs to 13 residues. CDR1 is SGHRS and CDR2 is YFSETQ in the germline V gene. The V gene lost 4 bases and the J gene lost 3 bases, with 9 bases spanning the gap. The CDR3 sequence is CASSPGSTDTQYF. DNA of the CDR3: TGCGCCAGCAGCCCGGGGTCGACAGATACGCAGTATTTT.

In its sample, this clone was seen once. This chain links TRBV10-3 with TRBJ2-7; D remains unclear. Trimming left V 0 bases short and J 2 bases short, with 11 bases between. This CDR3 has 15 residues. Per the germline V gene, CDR1 is ENHRY and CDR2 is SYGVKD. CDR3 in amino acids: CAISESFGSAYEQYF. As DNA, the CDR3 is TGTGCCATCAGTGAGTCGTTCGGTTCCGCCTACGAGCAGTACTTC.

This clone appeared a single time. V and J are TRBV4-1 and TRBJ2-1; the match to TRBD2 covers 13 bases. This CDR3 is 16 amino acids long. Trimming removed 3 bases from V and 5 bases from J; junction bases left unmatched: 4. Germline CDR1 and CDR2: MGHRA and YSYEKL. The CDR3 DNA reads TGCGCCAGCAGCCACCGACTAGCGGGGGGCAACAATGAGCAGTTCTTC. Its translation: CASSHRLAGGNNEQFF.

This CDR3 is CASSLGPPEPQHF. CDR3 DNA: TGTGCCAGCAGCTTAGGTCCCCCTGAGCCCCAGCATTTT. The V call is TRBV7-6, the J call TRBJ1-5; no clear D. V lost 1 base to trimming and J lost 8 bases, with 9 bases between them. Germline V gene sequence: CDR1 SGHVS, CDR2 FNYEAQ. This CDR3 comprises 13 residues.

V usage is TRBV29-1 and J usage is TRBJ2-3; 10 bases are shared with TRBD2. CDR1 and CDR2 from the germline V gene are SQVTM and ANQGSEA. Trimming at V came to 5 bases and at J to 0 bases, leaving 5 bases not matched to a gene. This CDR3 contains 15 residues. This CDR3 is CSVRGLAASTDTQYF. DNA of the CDR3: TGCAGCGTTAGAGGACTAGCGGCTAGCACAGATACGCAGTATTTT.

This clone appeared a single time. This rearrangement joins TRBV27 to TRBJ1-6, with 9 bases fitting TRBD1. The CDR3 has 19 residues. V shed 3 bases, J shed 8 bases, and the junction held 17 bases outside the gene matches. Germline CDR1 and CDR2: MNHEY and SMNVEV (reference sequence). The CDR3 DNA reads TGTGCCAGCAGTTTTGTGGCGACAGGGGGAAATCGGCTCCATTCACCCCTCCACTTT. This translates into CASSFVATGGNRLHSPLHF.

This chain uses TRBV29-1 with TRBJ1-2, with D possibly matching TRBD1 (5 bases). V lost 3 bases to trimming and J lost 5 bases, with 22 bases between them. CDR3 size: 16 residues. Germline assignment: CDR1 SQVTM and CDR2 ANQGSEA. As DNA, the CDR3 is TGCAGCGTTGACTCATCGTCGGTGACAGATAAATATGGCTACACCTTC. It translates to CSVDSSSVTDKYGYTF. The full variable domain, with the rest looked up from reference TRBV29-1 and TRBJ1-2, is SAVISQKPSRDICQRGTSLTIQCQVDSQVTMMFWYRQQPGQSLTLIATANQGSEATYESGFVIDKFPISRPNLTFSTLTVSNMSPEDSSIYLCSVDSSSVTDKYGYTFGSGTRLTVV.

This clone was counted once. The chain combines TRBV19 with TRBJ1-5, with TRBD1 matching over 9 bases. CDR1 is LNHDA and CDR2 is SQIVND in the germline V gene (reference sequence). The CDR3 runs 13 residues. The ends lost 6 bases at V and 4 bases at J; junction bases unmatched: 1. The CDR3 region is CASSGTGNQPQHF. CDR3 bases: TGTGCCAGTAGCGGGACAGGGAATCAGCCCCAGCATTTT. The whole variable domain, filled in from reference TRBV19 and TRBJ1-5, reads DGGITQSPKYLFRKEGQNVTLSCEQNLNHDAMYWYRQDPGQGLRLIYYSQIVNDFQKGDIAEGYSVSREKKESFPLTVTSAQKNPTAFYLCASSGTGNQPQHFGDGTRLSIL.

This rearrangement joins TRBV27 to TRBJ2-3; 9 bases are shared with TRBD2. The ends lost 2 bases at V and 3 bases at J; junction bases unmatched: 6. The germline gives CDR1 MNHEY, CDR2 SMNVEV (reference sequence). The CDR3 has 16 residues. CDR3 coding DNA: TGTGCCAGCAGTTTAATTGCTAGCGGGGCTACAGATACGCAGTATTTT. The encoded protein is CASSLIASGATDTQYF.

The chain combines TRBV28 with TRBJ1-2, with D possibly being TRBD1 (6 bases). Germline CDR1 MDHEN, CDR2 SYDVKM. V was pared by 5 bases and J by 6 bases, with 13 bases between. The CDR3 extends over 13 amino acids. As DNA, the CDR3 is TGTGCCAGCAGTGCCACCAACAGGGATGGCTACACCTTC. Translation gives CASSATNRDGYTF.